These 21 T cell receptor beta chains were sequenced from one sample in a study of T-cell memory formation after mild COVID-19. TCRdb fed the 5' RACE reads into MiXCR, producing one record per CDR3 protein. The repertoire consists of around 110,000 distinct CDR3 sequences, with 12% occurring once and the leading ten covering roughly 27%. Sequencing was performed on PBMCs or a T cell subset sorted from them (not recorded which). The receptors here all came from an adult woman who had mild COVID-19 (a few samples of this study predate the infection). Cell type and time point are not known.

This clonotype was seen only a few times. The V gene is TRBV4-3, the J gene TRBJ2-7, with 13 bases aligning to TRBD2. Germline V gene data show CDR1 as LGHNA and CDR2 as YSLEER. After removal of 2 bases from V and 3 bases from J, the junction contained 4 bases not matched to a gene. This CDR3 is 16 amino acids long. DNA for the CDR3: TGCGCCAGCAGCCAACGGACTAGCGGGGGACACTACGAGCAGTACTTC. This encodes CASSQRTSGGHYEQYF.

The chain carries TRBV6-5 and TRBJ1-6; D gene ambiguous. The CDR3 contains 17 residues. Trimming took 0 bases from V and 2 from J, leaving 11 bases between them. The germline V gene has CDR1 MNHEY and CDR2 SVGAGI. CDR3 amino acids: CASSYSVQLTYNSPLHF. Here the CDR3 DNA reads TGTGCCAGCAGTTACTCGGTCCAGCTTACCTATAATTCACCCCTCCACTTT.

V and J are TRBV11-1 and TRBJ1-1, with TRBD1 matching over 7 bases. There are 15 residues in the CDR3. J was trimmed by 1 base and V by 5 bases; bases with no gene match: 7. CDR1 and CDR2 from the germline V gene are SGHAT and FQDESV (reference sequence). The CDR3 protein is CASSAPGQENTEAFF. Written as DNA, the CDR3 is TGTGCCAGCAGCGCCCCCGGACAGGAGAACACTGAAGCTTTCTTT.

This clonotype was counted a few times. The gene calls are TRBV20-1 and TRBJ1-2, with D tentatively TRBD1 (5 bases). The germline CDR1 and CDR2 sequences are DFQATT and SNEGSKA (reference sequence). V shed 0 bases and J shed 7 bases, with 15 bases lying between them. The CDR3 runs 14 residues. CDR3 amino acids: CSARDPVLRGGYTF. CDR3 nucleotide sequence: TGCAGTGCTAGAGATCCCGTACTAAGGGGTGGCTACACCTTC.

This chain connects TRBV5-4 to TRBJ2-3; tentatively, D is TRBD1 (6 bases). The V and J ends lost 3 bases and 4 bases respectively, with 12 bases between them. This CDR3 region has 14 residues. The V gene's germline CDR1 is SGHNT and CDR2 YYREEE (reference sequence). CDR3: CASSSGHTPDTQYF. The CDR3 DNA follows: TGTGCCAGCAGCTCGGGACACACCCCAGATACGCAGTATTTT.

This clonotype was counted between two and nine times. The chain recombines TRBV3-1 with TRBJ2-1, with TRBD2 matching over 12 bases. Per germline, CDR1 LGHDT and CDR2 YNNKEL (reference sequence). This CDR3 is built from 16 residues. J gave up 8 bases and V 4 bases, and 9 bases lay outside the gene matches. CDR3 bases: TGTGCCAGCAGCCCTGGACTAGCGGGGTTTGTAGATGAGCAGTTCTTC. This encodes CASSPGLAGFVDEQFF.

This chain links TRBV4-1 with TRBJ2-1; D is undetermined. The CDR3 is 12 amino acids. With 3 bases removed from V and 4 bases from J, the gap between germline ends came to 4 bases. Germline V gene data show CDR1 as MGHRA and CDR2 as YSYEKL. As DNA, the CDR3 is TGCGCCAGCAGCCATATATACAATGAGCAGTTCTTC. Translated: CASSHIYNEQFF.

The table lists this clonotype with a few counts. This sequence joins TRBV7-9 and TRBJ1-5, with D perhaps matching TRBD1 (5 bases). The germline V gene has CDR1 SEHNR and CDR2 FQNEAQ (reference sequence). Trimming pared 5 bases from V and 5 bases from J, leaving 10 bases between. The CDR3 is 13 residues long. The CDR3 DNA sequence: TGTGCCAGCAGCCCCGGGGGAGATCAGCCCCAGCATTTT. It yields the protein CASSPGGDQPQHF.

This chain links TRBV24-1 with TRBJ2-2, with D tentatively TRBD1 (5 bases). This CDR3 comprises 13 residues. Germline CDR1 and CDR2: KGHDR and SFDVKD. Trimming pared 7 bases from V and 4 bases from J, leaving 9 bases between. The CDR3 reads CATRTESTGELFF. The CDR3 DNA reads as TGTGCCACCAGGACAGAATCCACCGGGGAGCTGTTTTTT.

This rearrangement joins TRBV5-4 to TRBJ1-1, with 8 nucleotides matching TRBD1. With V trimmed by 4 bases and J by 0 bases, 11 bases remained unmatched. The CDR3 spans 17 residues. The germline V gene has CDR1 SGHNT and CDR2 YYREEE (reference sequence). CDR3: CASSGGTGLLLNTEAFF. In nucleotides, the CDR3 is TGTGCCAGCAGCGGGGGGACAGGCCTATTACTGAACACTGAAGCTTTCTTT.

The gene calls are TRBV7-6 and TRBJ2-7; possibly TRBD1 or TRBD2 for D (6 bases each). The CDR3 is 16 residues long. V lost 5 bases, J lost 0 bases, and 17 bases lay in between. Germline CDR1 reads SGHVS; CDR2 reads FNYEAQ. The CDR3 here is CASSDILGGGSYEQYF. CDR3 nucleotides: TGTGCCAGCAGCGATATCTTGGGGGGCGGCTCCTACGAGCAGTACTTC. Supplemented by reference TRBV7-6 and TRBJ2-7, the full variable domain reads GAGVSQSPRYKVTKRGQDVALRCDPISGHVSLYWYRQALGQGPEFLTYFNYEAQQDKSGLPNDRFSAERPEGSISTLTIQRTEQRDSAMYRCASSDILGGGSYEQYFGPGTRLTVT.

This clonotype was observed a handful of times. The rearrangement links TRBV11-2 to TRBJ1-1; D uncertain. CDR3 size: 13 residues. Germline values: CDR1 SGHAT, CDR2 FQNNGV. Trimming removed 2 bases from V and 2 bases from J, with 6 bases in between. CDR3 sequence: CASSLSRNTEAFF. CDR3 sequence (DNA): TGTGCCAGCAGCTTATCACGAAACACTGAAGCTTTCTTT.

This clonotype was seen repeatedly, ten times or more. The rearrangement joins TRBV20-1 to TRBJ2-1, with 11 nucleotides matching TRBD2. With V trimmed by 0 bases and J by 7 bases, 8 bases remained unmatched. The CDR3 contains 16 residues. Germline lookup yields CDR1 DFQATT and CDR2 SNEGSKA (reference sequence). The CDR3: CSARDSGWTSGNEQFF. CDR3 nucleotides: TGCAGTGCTAGAGATTCGGGCTGGACTAGCGGGAATGAGCAGTTCTTC.

Ten or more counts support this clonotype. V and J are TRBV20-1 and TRBJ2-1; D is unresolved. The CDR3 spans 13 residues. The V and J ends lost 5 bases and 0 bases respectively, with 8 bases between them. Per the germline V gene, CDR1 is DFQATT and CDR2 is SNEGSKA (reference sequence). Here the CDR3 reads CSAFLPSYNEQFF. The CDR3 coding sequence is TGCAGTGCTTTCCTCCCCTCCTACAATGAGCAGTTCTTC.

The chain has TRBV6-5 and TRBJ1-4, with D uncertain. CDR3 length equals 15 residues. The germline V gene has CDR1 MNHEY and CDR2 SVGAGI. Trimming left V 0 bases short and J 8 bases short, with 13 bases between. The CDR3 loop is CASSYSAGSDEKLFF. The CDR3 DNA reads TGTGCCAGCAGTTACTCAGCGGGGTCAGACGAAAAACTGTTTTTT.

This chain links TRBV21-1 with TRBJ2-7. TRBV21-1 is reported as a pseudogene. CDR3 length equals 16 residues. CDR3 sequence (DNA): TGTGCCAGCAGCAAAGGTCTGCTAACGAGCTCCTACGAGCAGTACTTC. Protein sequence: CASSKGLLTSSYEQYF.

The table lists this clonotype with a few counts. This chain uses TRBV9 with TRBJ2-3, with D unclear. Trimming took off 3 bases at V and 3 bases at J, with 26 bases between the two ends. The CDR3 loop spans 19 amino acids. CDR1 is SGDLS, CDR2 YYNGEE, per germline. The CDR3 DNA follows: TGTGCCAGCAGCGGGCGTCAGGTTTTTACGGCGTATGGGACAGATACGCAGTATTTT. It encodes CASSGRQVFTAYGTDTQYF.

V usage is TRBV7-9 and J usage is TRBJ2-7; TRBD2 matches at 10 bases. The CDR3 runs to 15 residues. V was pared by 4 bases and J by 7 bases, with 10 bases of the junction left unmatched. Germline V gene sequence: CDR1 SEHNR, CDR2 FQNEAQ (reference sequence). CDR3 region: CASSWLAGATGEQYF. CDR3 bases: TGTGCCAGCAGCTGGCTAGCGGGAGCGACGGGAGAGCAGTACTTC.

The table lists this clonotype with many counts. The chain couples TRBV15 to TRBJ2-5; 9 positions match TRBD1. The CDR3 runs 12 residues. V gave up 6 bases and J gave up 5 bases; unmatched junction bases: 1. In germline, CDR1 is LNHNV, CDR2 YYDKDF (reference sequence). The CDR3 coding sequence is TGTGCCACCAGTGGGACAGGGGAGACCCAGTACTTC. It translates to CATSGTGETQYF. Full variable domain (rest looked up from reference TRBV15 and TRBJ2-5): DAMVIQNPRYQVTQFGKPVTLSCSQTLNHNVMYWYQQKSSQAPKLLFHYYDKDFNNEADTPDNFQSRRPNTSFCFLDIRSPGLGDTAMYLCATSGTGETQYFGPGTRLLVL.

CDR3 amino acids: CATSDNREPSSYNEQFF. The CDR3 DNA sequence: TGTGCCACCAGTGACAACAGGGAACCGAGCTCCTACAATGAGCAGTTCTTC. V is TRBV24-1 and J is TRBJ2-1; D possibly corresponds to TRBD1 (6 bases). CDR1 and CDR2 from the germline V gene are KGHDR and SFDVKD. The V and J ends lost 4 bases and 0 bases respectively, with 15 bases between them. The length of the CDR3 is 17 residues.

This sequence joins TRBV5-4 and TRBJ1-2, with D possibly being TRBD1 (5 bases). With 4 bases removed from V and 3 bases from J, the gap between germline ends came to 10 bases. Per germline, CDR1 SGHNT and CDR2 YYREEE (reference sequence). The CDR3 runs to 13 residues. This CDR3 is CASSIGGDYGYTF. The CDR3 nucleotides are TGTGCCAGCAGCATCGGGGGAGACTATGGCTACACCTTC.